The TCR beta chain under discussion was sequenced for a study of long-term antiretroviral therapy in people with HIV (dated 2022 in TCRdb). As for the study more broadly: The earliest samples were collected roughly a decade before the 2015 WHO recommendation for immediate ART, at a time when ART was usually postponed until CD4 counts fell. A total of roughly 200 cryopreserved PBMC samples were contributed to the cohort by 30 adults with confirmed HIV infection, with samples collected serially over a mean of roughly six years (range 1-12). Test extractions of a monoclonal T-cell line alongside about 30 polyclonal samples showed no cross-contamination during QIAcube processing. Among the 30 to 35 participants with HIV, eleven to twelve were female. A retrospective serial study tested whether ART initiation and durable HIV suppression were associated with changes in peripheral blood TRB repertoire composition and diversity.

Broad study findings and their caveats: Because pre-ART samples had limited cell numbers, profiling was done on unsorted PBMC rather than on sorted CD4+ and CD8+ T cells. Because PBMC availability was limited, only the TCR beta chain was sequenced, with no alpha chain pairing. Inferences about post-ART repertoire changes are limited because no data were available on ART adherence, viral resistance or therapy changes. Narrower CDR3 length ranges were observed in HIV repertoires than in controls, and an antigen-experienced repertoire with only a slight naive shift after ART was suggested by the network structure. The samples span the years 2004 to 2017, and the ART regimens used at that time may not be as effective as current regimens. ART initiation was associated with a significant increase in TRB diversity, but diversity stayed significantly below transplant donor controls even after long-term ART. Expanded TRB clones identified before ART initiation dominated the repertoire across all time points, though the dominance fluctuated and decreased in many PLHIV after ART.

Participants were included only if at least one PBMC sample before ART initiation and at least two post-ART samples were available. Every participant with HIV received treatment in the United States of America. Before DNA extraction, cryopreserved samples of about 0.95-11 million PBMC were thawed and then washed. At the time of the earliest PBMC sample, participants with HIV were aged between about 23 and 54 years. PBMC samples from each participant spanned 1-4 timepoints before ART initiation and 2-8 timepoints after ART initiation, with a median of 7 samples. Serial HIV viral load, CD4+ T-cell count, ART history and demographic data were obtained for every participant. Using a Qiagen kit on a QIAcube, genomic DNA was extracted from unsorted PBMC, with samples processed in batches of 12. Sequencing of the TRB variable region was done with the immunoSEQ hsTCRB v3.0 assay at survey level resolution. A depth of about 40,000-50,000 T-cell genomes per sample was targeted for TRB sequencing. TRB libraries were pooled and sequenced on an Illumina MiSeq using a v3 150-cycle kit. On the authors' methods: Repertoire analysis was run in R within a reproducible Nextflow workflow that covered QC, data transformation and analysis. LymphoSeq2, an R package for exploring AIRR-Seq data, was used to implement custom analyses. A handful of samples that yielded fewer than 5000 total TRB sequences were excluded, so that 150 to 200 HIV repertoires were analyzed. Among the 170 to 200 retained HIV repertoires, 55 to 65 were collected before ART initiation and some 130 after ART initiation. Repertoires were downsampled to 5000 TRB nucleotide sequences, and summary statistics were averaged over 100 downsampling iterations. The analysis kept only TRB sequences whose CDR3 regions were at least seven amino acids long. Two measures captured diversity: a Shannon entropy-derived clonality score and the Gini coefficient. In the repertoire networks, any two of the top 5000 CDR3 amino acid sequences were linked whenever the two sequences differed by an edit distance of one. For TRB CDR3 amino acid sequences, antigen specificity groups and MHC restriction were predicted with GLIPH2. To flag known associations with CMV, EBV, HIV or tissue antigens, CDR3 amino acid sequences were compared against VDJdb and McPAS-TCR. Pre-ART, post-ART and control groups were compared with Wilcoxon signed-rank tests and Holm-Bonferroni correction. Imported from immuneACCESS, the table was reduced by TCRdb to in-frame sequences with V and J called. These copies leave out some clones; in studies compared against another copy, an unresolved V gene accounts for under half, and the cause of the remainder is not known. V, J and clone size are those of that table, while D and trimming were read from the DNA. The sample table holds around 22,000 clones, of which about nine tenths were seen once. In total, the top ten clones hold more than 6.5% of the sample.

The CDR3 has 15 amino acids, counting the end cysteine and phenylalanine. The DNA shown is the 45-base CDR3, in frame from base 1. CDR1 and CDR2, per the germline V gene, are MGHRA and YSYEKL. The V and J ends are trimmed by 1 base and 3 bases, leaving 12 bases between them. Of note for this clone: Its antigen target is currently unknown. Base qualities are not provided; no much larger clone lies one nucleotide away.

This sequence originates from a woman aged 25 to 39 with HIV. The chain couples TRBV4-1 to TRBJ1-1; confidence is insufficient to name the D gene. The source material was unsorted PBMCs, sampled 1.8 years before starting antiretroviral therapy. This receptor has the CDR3 CASSQVRYRHTEAFF. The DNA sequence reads TGCGCCAGCAGCCAAGTTAGATACCGCCACACTGAAGCTTTCTTT.